This TCR beta chain was recovered during a study of OX40 agonist ivuxolimab in advanced cancers. Across the whole study: Patients took ivuxolimab, an agonistic anti-OX40 (CD134) antibody.

As concerns this clone: What it recognizes is unknown.

Here immunoSEQ multiplex PCR was the method, and the copy in TCRdb shows in-frame clones only, minus some. This sample has around 90,000 clones, with about nine tenths found just once. Findings and limits, study-wide: Relatively little clonal expansion, among the lowest observed, appeared in partial responders at 0.1-3.0 mg/kg. More expanded clones were found, on average, in CD8+ than in CD4+ T cells. Both CD4+ and CD8+ T cell populations in blood had undergone clonal expansion by week 6 at 0.1 to 3.0 mg/kg.

V gave up 0 bases and J gave up 1 base, with 8 bases separating them. This CDR3 comprises 14 residues. The germline V gene has CDR1 SGHDT and CDR2 YYEEEE. The sequenced sample was CD4+ or CD8+ T cells sorted from blood, obtained in a trial of the OX40 agonist ivuxolimab. This TCR was recovered from an adult with an advanced solid tumor such as melanoma, head and neck, liver or kidney cancer. This chain links TRBV5-6 with TRBJ2-7; D perhaps matches TRBD2 (6 bases). The CDR3 DNA follows: TGTGCCAGCAGCTTGGCAGGAGGGTCCTACGAGCAGTACTTC. Translated: CASSLAGGSYEQYF. The variable domain in full, completed from reference TRBV5-6 and TRBJ2-7, reads DAGVTQSPTHLIKTRGQQVTLRCSPKSGHDTVSWYQQALGQGPQFIFQYYEEEERQRGNFPDRFSGHQFPNYSSELNVNALLLGDSALYLCASSLAGGSYEQYFGPGTRLTVT.